What follows are 9 T cell receptor beta chains derived from one specimen sequenced in a study of radiotherapy plus CTLA-4 blockade in lung cancer. Measured with immunoSEQ multiplex PCR; TCRdb has only the in-frame clones, and not every one. The sample lists approximately 28,000 clones, about 77% occurring once. The sequencing here drew on peripheral blood, taken from a patient treated with radiotherapy plus ipilimumab. The receptors were sampled from a human donor with non-small cell lung cancer that progressed on radiotherapy plus ipilimumab.

The chain couples TRBV11-2 to TRBJ1-1, with D hard to call. The V end was cut by 0 bases, the J end by 1 base, with 18 bases between. The V gene's germline CDR1 is SGHAT and CDR2 FQNNGV. This CDR3 has 18 amino acids. In nucleotides, the CDR3 is TGTGCCAGCAGCTTAGATCCCAGGTTCGGAGTGAGGAACACTGAAGCTTTCTTT. It yields the protein CASSLDPRFGVRNTEAFF.

This clone was picked up one time. This chain connects TRBV6-4 to TRBJ2-3; possible D gene TRBD2, 7 bases. The CDR3 extends over 17 amino acids. CDR1 and CDR2 (germline): MRHNA, SNTAGT. The germline V and J ends were trimmed by 0 bases and 3 bases, with 16 bases remaining between them. The CDR3 coding sequence is TGTGCCAGCAGTGACTCAGAGGGGGGGCACCAGACAGATACGCAGTATTTT. Translation: CASSDSEGGHQTDTQYF.

This clone was found once. The chain is built from TRBV4-3 and TRBJ1-1; no firm D call. Germline loops: CDR1 LGHNA, CDR2 YSLEER. The CDR3 is 15 residues long. V lost 0 bases, J lost 1 base, and 9 bases lay in between. CDR3: CASSQEATANTEAFF. In nucleotides, the CDR3 is TGCGCCAGCAGCCAAGAAGCAACGGCGAACACTGAAGCTTTCTTT.

The chain recombines TRBV4-2 with TRBJ2-1; tentative D call: TRBD2 (5 bases). The CDR3 length is 16 residues. Trimming removed 0 bases at V and 2 bases at J, with 11 bases between. The germline V gene has CDR1 LGHNA and CDR2 YNFKEQ. The DNA of the CDR3 is TGTGCCAGCAGCCAAGATTCGGCTAGCCCCTACAATGAGCAGTTCTTC. This codes for CASSQDSASPYNEQFF.

V usage is TRBV9 and J usage is TRBJ2-1; 7 bases are shared with TRBD2. The CDR3 has 16 amino acids. Germline trimming cut 0 bases from V and 4 bases from J; bases unmatched to any gene: 7. Germline CDR1 and CDR2: SGDLS and YYNGEE. CDR3 DNA sequence: TGTGCCAGCAGCGTAGATCGGGACGGGGGGTACAATGAGCAGTTCTTC. This encodes CASSVDRDGGYNEQFF.

This chain uses TRBV9 with TRBJ1-5; D call uncertain. The CDR3 is 14 amino acids. The germline V and J ends were trimmed by 0 bases and 3 bases, with 7 bases remaining between them. The germline V gene encodes CDR1 SGDLS and CDR2 YYNGEE. The CDR3 reads CASSVDGDNQPQHF. For the CDR3, the DNA is TGTGCCAGCAGCGTAGATGGGGACAATCAGCCCCAGCATTTT.

The chain combines TRBV2 with TRBJ2-4; D possibly matches TRBD1 or TRBD2 (5 bases each). The ends were cut back, 9 bases at V and 7 bases at J, with 25 bases in the middle. Germline CDR1 SNHLY, CDR2 FYNNEI. This CDR3 has 16 residues. Written as DNA, the CDR3 is TGTGCCAGTGGGACGGGACGGGATTCTTCAAATAACATTCAGTACTTC. Translated, it gives CASGTGRDSSNNIQYF. Using reference TRBV2 and TRBJ2-4 for the parts outside the CDR3, the full variable domain is EPEVTQTPSHQVTQMGQEVILRCVPISNHLYFYWYRQILGQKVEFLVSFYNNEISEKSEIFDDQFSVERPDGSNFTLKIRSTKLEDSAMYFCASGTGRDSSNNIQYFGAGTRLSVL.

The chain links TRBV7-2 to TRBJ2-3; 11 bases are shared with TRBD2. CDR3 length equals 16 residues. Germline CDR1 and CDR2: SGHTA and FQGNSA. With V trimmed by 5 bases and J by 3 bases, 7 bases remained unmatched. The DNA of the CDR3 is TGTGCCAGCAGCCTCATAGCGGGGGGGCGGACAGATACGCAGTATTTT. Translation gives CASSLIAGGRTDTQYF.

The chain uses TRBV19 and TRBJ2-2, with 7 nucleotides matching TRBD1. Germline V lookup: CDR1 LNHDA, CDR2 SQIVND (reference sequence). This CDR3 has 16 residues. With 5 bases clipped from V and 0 bases from J, the junction kept 6 bases outside the gene matches. The CDR3 is CASSPRQGANTGELFF. The CDR3 DNA is TGTGCCAGTAGTCCAAGACAGGGCGCGAACACCGGGGAGCTGTTTTTT.